One and the same sample provided the 10 T cell receptor beta chains below, sequenced in a study of CD8 T cells in Susac syndrome. About 0.45 to 1 ug RNA was reverse transcribed with random hexamers. TCRdb processed the immunoSEQ multiplex PCR reads anew with MiXCR; each CDR3 protein has one entry. The sample has some 70,000 distinct CDR3 sequences; 94% are singletons. The sample taken for sequencing was CD8+ T cells from PBMCs. The receptor set was obtained from a human donor with multiple sclerosis.

In DNA, the CDR3 is TGCAGCGTTGAAGATAGAGAGGGCTACGAGCAGTACTTC. Translating it yields CSVEDREGYEQYF. J is TRBJ2-7 and V is TRBV29-1; the D gene is possibly TRBD2 (5 bases). The CDR3 runs 13 residues. The germline V and J ends were trimmed by 0 bases and 3 bases, with 9 bases remaining between them. The germline gives CDR1 SQVTM, CDR2 ANQGSEA.

The V gene is TRBV7-2, the J gene TRBJ2-7; the D gene could be TRBD1 or TRBD2 (5 bases each). The V end lost 5 bases, the J end lost 5 bases, and 13 bases lay between the germline ends. The CDR3 length is 13 residues. Per the germline V gene, CDR1 is SGHTA and CDR2 is FQGNSA. Here the CDR3 reads CASSPGPADEQYF. The DNA of the CDR3 is TGTGCCAGCAGCCCGGGACCGGCAGACGAGCAGTACTTC.

The sample holds one count of this clonotype. This rearrangement joins TRBV7-9 to TRBJ1-2; perhaps TRBD1 as D (6 bases). With 4 bases removed from V and 3 bases from J, the gap between germline ends came to 12 bases. Germline CDR1 and CDR2: SEHNR and FQNEAQ (reference sequence). The CDR3 length is 14 residues. The DNA for the CDR3 is TGTGCCAGCAGCTCGAGGACAGAAGACTATGGCTACACCTTC. This codes for CASSSRTEDYGYTF.

The J gene is TRBJ1-2, the V gene TRBV7-2; no clear D gene. Germline V gives CDR1 SGHTA, CDR2 FQGNSA. Trimming removed 4 bases at V and 8 bases at J, with 11 bases between. This CDR3 has 12 amino acids. This CDR3 reads CASSSYIAGYTF. The DNA of the CDR3 is TGTGCCAGCAGCTCATACATCGCCGGCTACACCTTC.

The chain uses TRBV9 and TRBJ1-1, with D possibly TRBD1 on 6 matching bases. Trimming cost V 3 bases and J 7 bases, with 19 bases left between them. CDR3 length equals 15 residues. Per the germline V gene, CDR1 is SGDLS and CDR2 is YYNGEE. The CDR3 DNA reads as TGTGCCAGCAGCGCCGACTCCGGGACACAATTTGAAGCTTTCTTT. Protein: CASSADSGTQFEAFF.

The gene calls are TRBV7-2 and TRBJ2-7; D possibly corresponds to TRBD1 (6 bases). The CDR3 totals 15 residues. V was pared by 5 bases and J by 3 bases, with 17 bases between. CDR1 and CDR2 from the germline V gene are SGHTA and FQGNSA. The CDR3 region has the DNA TGTGCCAGCAGCGCCGAGTTACAGGGATACTACGAGCAGTACTTC. This encodes CASSAELQGYYEQYF.

V is TRBV9 and J is TRBJ2-4, with a weak D call TRBD2 (5 bases). Germline V lookup: CDR1 SGDLS, CDR2 YYNGEE. V was clipped by 0 bases and J by 7 bases, with 11 bases between them. This CDR3 region has 14 residues. CDR3: CASSVGSSANIQYF. In DNA, the CDR3 is TGTGCCAGCAGCGTAGGGAGTAGCGCGAACATTCAGTACTTC. The variable domain in full, with the rest retrieved from reference TRBV9 and TRBJ2-4, is DSGVTQTPKHLITATGQRVTLRCSPRSGDLSVYWYQQSLDQGLQFLIQYYNGEERAKGNILERFSAQQFPDLHSELNLSSLELGDSALYFCASSVGSSANIQYFGAGTRLSVL.

V is TRBV7-9 and J is TRBJ1-4, with a possible D match to TRBD1 (6 bases). Trimming pared 4 bases from V and 9 bases from J, leaving 15 bases between. This CDR3 contains 14 residues. The V gene's germline CDR1 is SEHNR and CDR2 FQNEAQ (reference sequence). The CDR3, as DNA: TGTGCCAGCAGCTCTAGGGACACTAAGCAAAAACTGTTTTTT. Translating gives CASSSRDTKQKLFF.

The V and J genes are TRBV6-4 and TRBJ2-1; 13 bases agree with TRBD2. CDR1 is MRHNA, CDR2 SNTAGT, per germline. This CDR3 is built from 15 residues. V dropped 8 bases and J dropped 6; count of bases not matched to a gene: 7. CDR3 sequence reads: CASSRTSGSPNEQFF. The DNA of the CDR3 is TGTGCCAGCTCCCGGACTAGCGGGAGCCCCAATGAGCAGTTCTTC.

V usage is TRBV28 and J usage is TRBJ2-3, with 12 bases lining up with TRBD2. With V trimmed by 11 bases and J by 5 bases, 8 bases remained unmatched. Germline V gene lookup returns CDR1 MDHEN and CDR2 SYDVKM. This CDR3 comprises 14 residues. In DNA form, the CDR3 reads TGTGCCTCATGCCCTAGCGGGGGGGAAGATACGCAGTATTTT. The encoded protein is CASCPSGGEDTQYF.